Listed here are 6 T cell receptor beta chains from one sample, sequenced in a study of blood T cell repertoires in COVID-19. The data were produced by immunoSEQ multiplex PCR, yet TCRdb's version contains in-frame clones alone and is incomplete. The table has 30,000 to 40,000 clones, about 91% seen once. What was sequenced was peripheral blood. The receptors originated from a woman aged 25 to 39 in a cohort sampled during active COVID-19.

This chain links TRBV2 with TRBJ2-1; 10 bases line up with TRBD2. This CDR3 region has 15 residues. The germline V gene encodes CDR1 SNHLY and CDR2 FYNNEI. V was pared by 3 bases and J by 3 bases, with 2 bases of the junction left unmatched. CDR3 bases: TGTGCCAGCAGTGATCTAGCGGGAGTCTACAATGAGCAGTTCTTC. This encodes CASSDLAGVYNEQFF.

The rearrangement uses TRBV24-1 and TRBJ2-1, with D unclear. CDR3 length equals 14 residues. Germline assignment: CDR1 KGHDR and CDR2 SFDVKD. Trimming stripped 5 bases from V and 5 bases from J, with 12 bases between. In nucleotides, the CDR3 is TGTGCCACCAGTGGCGGCAGAATAGACAATGAGCAGTTCTTC. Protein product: CATSGGRIDNEQFF.

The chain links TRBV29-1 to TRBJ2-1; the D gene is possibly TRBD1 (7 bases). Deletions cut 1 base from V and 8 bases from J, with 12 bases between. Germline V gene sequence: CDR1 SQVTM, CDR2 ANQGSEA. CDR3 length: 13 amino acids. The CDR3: CSVEAQGGYEQFF. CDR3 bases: TGCAGCGTTGAAGCCCAGGGGGGCTATGAGCAGTTCTTC.

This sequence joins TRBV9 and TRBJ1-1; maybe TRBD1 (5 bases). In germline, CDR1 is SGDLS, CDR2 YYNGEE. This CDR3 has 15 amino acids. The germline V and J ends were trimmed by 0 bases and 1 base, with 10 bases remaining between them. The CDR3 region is CASSVGGTSNTEAFF. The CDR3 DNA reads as TGTGCCAGCAGCGTAGGGGGCACATCGAACACTGAAGCTTTCTTT.

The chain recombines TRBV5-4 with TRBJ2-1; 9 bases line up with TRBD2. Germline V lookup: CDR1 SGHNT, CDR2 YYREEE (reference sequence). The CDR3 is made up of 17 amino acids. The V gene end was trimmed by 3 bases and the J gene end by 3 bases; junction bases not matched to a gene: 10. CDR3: CASSSEGSGSIYNEQFF. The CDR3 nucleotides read TGTGCCAGCAGCTCCGAGGGTAGCGGGAGTATCTACAATGAGCAGTTCTTC.

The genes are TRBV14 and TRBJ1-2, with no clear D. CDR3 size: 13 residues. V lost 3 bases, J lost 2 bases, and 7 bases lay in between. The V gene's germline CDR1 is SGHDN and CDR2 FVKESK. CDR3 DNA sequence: TGTGCCAGCAGCCAGTCCAGAAACTATGGCTACACCTTC. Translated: CASSQSRNYGYTF.